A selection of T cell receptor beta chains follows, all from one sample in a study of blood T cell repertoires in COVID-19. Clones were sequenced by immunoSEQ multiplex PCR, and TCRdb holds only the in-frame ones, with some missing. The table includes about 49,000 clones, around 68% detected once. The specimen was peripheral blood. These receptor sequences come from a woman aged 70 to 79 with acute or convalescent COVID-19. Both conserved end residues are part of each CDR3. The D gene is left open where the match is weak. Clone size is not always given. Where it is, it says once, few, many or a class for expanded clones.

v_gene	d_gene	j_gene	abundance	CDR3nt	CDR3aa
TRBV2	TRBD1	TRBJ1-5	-	TGTGCCAGCAGTAAAAAACAGGGGGATCAGCCCCAGCATTTT	CASSKKQGDQPQHF
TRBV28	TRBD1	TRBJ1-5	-	TGTGCCAGCAGTTCGGGACAGGGTTATCAGCCCCAGCATTTT	CASSSGQGYQPQHF
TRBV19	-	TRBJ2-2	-	TGTGCCAGTAGCGGCGGGGAGAACACCGGGGAGCTGTTTTTT	CASSGGENTGELFF
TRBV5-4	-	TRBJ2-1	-	TGTGCCAGCAGCTCGACTACCCGATACAATGAGCAGTTCTTC	CASSSTTRYNEQFF
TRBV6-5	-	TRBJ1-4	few	TGTGCCAGCAGTCGGGTAGGGAGGAATGAAAAACTGTTTTTT	CASSRVGRNEKLFF
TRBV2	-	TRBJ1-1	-	TGTGCCAGCAGTGCTTTGCGGGGGGCAAACACTGAAGCTTTCTTT	CASSALRGANTEAFF
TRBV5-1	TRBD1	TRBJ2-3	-	TGCGCCAGCAGCTCCCTAGGGACAGGGAATTCAGATACGCAGTATTTT	CASSSLGTGNSDTQYF
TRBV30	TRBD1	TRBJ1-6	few	TGTGCCTCCAGGGGGCAAAATTCACCCCTCCACTTT	CASRGQNSPLHF
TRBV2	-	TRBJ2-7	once	TGTGCCAGCAGGGGGGCCGTATTCGCAGGAAGGGTCCGTAACGAGCAGTACTTC	CASRGAVFAGRVRNEQYF
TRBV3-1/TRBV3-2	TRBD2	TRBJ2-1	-	TGTGCCAGCAGCCAAGGTGTAGCGGGGAACAATGAGCAGTTCTTC	CASSQGVAGNNEQFF
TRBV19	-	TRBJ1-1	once	TGTGCCAGTAGTATTCAGGAACCGAACACTGAAGCTTTCTTT	CASSIQEPNTEAFF
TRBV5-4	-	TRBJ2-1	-	TGTGCCAGCAGCTTGTTAGCCACAACCAATGAGCAGTTCTTC	CASSLLATTNEQFF
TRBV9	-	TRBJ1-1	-	TGTGCCAGCAGCCAGCAAGACGGGATGAACACTGAAGCTTTCTTT	CASSQQDGMNTEAFF
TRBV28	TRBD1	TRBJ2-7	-	TGTGCCAGCAGCCGGGACAGGGTTTTCTACGAGCAGTACTTC	CASSRDRVFYEQYF
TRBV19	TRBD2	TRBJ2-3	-	TGTGCCAGTAGTAGAAGCGGGAGATTAGGAGATACGCAGTATTTT	CASSRSGRLGDTQYF
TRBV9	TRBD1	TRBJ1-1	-	TGTGCCAGCAGCTTAGGGACAGGGGGCTTCACTGAAGCTTTCTTT	CASSLGTGGFTEAFF
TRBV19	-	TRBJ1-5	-	TGTGCCAGTAATTCCAGGGTTTCTCAGCCCCAGCATTTT	CASNSRVSQPQHF
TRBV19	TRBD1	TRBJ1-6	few	TGTGCCAGTAGATCTGGGACAGGGGATTCACCCCTCCACTTT	CASRSGTGDSPLHF
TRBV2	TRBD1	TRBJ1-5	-	TGTGCCAGTGGACAGGGAGGTGGGCAGCCCCAGCATTTT	CASGQGGGQPQHF
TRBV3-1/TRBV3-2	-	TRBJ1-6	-	TGTGCCAGCAGCCAAGATAGGAGGACCCTCCACTTT	CASSQDRRTLHF
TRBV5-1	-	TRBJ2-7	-	TGCGCCAGCAGCTTGCAGGATTACGAGCAGTACTTC	CASSLQDYEQYF
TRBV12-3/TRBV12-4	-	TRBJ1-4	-	TGTGCCAGCAGTTTTGGAGGGGAGGAAAAACTGTTTTTT	CASSFGGEEKLFF
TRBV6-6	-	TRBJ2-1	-	TGTGCCAGCAGTAGCGGGTGGGATTCGTTCTTC	CASSSGWDSFF
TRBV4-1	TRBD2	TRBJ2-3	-	TGCGCCAGCAGCCAAAGCCTAGCGGGGGGGAGAAACACAGATACGCAGTATTTT	CASSQSLAGGRNTDTQYF
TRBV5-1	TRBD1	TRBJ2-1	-	TGCGCCAGCACAGGGGGCACCTACAATGAGCAGTTCTTC	CASTGGTYNEQFF
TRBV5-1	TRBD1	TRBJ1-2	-	TGCGCCAGCAGCTTGGAGGGACAGGTCTATGGCTACACCTTC	CASSLEGQVYGYTF
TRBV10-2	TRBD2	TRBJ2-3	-	TGCGCCAGCAGTGAGCCACGACTAGGACTAGCGGTGGGGCTTTGGGGGCAGTATTTT	CASSEPRLGLAVGLWGQYF
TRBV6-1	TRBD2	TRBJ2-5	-	TGTGCCAGCAGTGAATGGAGCGGGGGGGAAGAGACCCAGTACTTC	CASSEWSGGEETQYF
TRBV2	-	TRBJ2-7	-	TGTGCCAGCAGTGAAGCTTACAGCCACGAGCAGTACTTC	CASSEAYSHEQYF
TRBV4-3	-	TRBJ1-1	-	TGCGCCAGCAGCCAAGACGAACGGCGGGAGGTTACGGCTTTCTTT	CASSQDERREVTAFF
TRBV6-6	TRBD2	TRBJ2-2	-	TGTGCCAGCAGTCGAAGCCTGACTAGCGGGAACACCGGGGAGCTGTTTTTT	CASSRSLTSGNTGELFF
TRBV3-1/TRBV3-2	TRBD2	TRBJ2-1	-	TGTGCCAGCAGCCAAGCGAGCGGGGCCTACAATGAGCAGTTCTTC	CASSQASGAYNEQFF
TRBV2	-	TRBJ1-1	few	TGTGCCAGCAGTGTAATGTCAGGGACTGAAGCTTTCTTT	CASSVMSGTEAFF
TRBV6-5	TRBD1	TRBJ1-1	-	TGTGCCAGCAGAACACAGGGGTTCACTGAAGCTTTCTTT	CASRTQGFTEAFF
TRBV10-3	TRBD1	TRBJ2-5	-	TGTGCCATCAGTGACACCCGACAGGGGGTAAGGGAGACCCAGTACTTC	CAISDTRQGVRETQYF
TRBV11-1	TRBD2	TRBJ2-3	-	TGTGCCAGCAGCCCACACGGAGCGGGGGGCACAGATACGCAGTATTTT	CASSPHGAGGTDTQYF
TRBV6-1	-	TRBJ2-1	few	TGTGCCAGCAGTGCGAGTCTAGTGCGGCCGAACAATGAGCAGTTCTTC	CASSASLVRPNNEQFF
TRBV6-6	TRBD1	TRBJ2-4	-	TGTGCCAGCAGTTGGACAGGTCATGGGGACATTCAGTACTTC	CASSWTGHGDIQYF
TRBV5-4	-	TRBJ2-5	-	TGTGCCAGCAGCTTGGGGTTAGGGGTGGAATCCAGAGAGACCCAGTACTTC	CASSLGLGVESRETQYF
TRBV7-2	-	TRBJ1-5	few	TGTGCCAGCAGCCAGGGACAATCCAATCAGCCCCAGCATTTT	CASSQGQSNQPQHF
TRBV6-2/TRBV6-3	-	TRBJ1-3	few	TGTGCCAGCAGTTCAGAATCGTACACCATATATTTT	CASSSESYTIYF
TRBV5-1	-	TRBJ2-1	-	TGCGCCAGCAGCTTCCGGCGGGGTGGCTCCTACAATGAGCAGTTCTTC	CASSFRRGGSYNEQFF
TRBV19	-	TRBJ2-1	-	TGTGCCAGTCGGCTAGCCAATGAGCAGTTCTTC	CASRLANEQFF
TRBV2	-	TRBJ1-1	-	TGTGCCAGCAGTGGACAGGCCGGCACTGAAGCTTTCTTT	CASSGQAGTEAFF
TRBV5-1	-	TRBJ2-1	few	TGCGCCAGCAGCTTGGCCTTGGAGCAGTTCTTC	CASSLALEQFF
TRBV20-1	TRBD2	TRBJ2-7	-	TGCAGTGCTAGTGACGCGGGAGGGATGAACTACGAGCAGTACTTC	CSASDAGGMNYEQYF
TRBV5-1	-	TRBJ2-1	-	TGCGCCAGCAGCTTCGCGGACAATGAGCAGTTCTTC	CASSFADNEQFF
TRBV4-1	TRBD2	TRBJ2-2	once	TGCGCCAGCAGCCTCCCGGGACTAGCGAGACGCGGGGAGCTGTTTTTT	CASSLPGLARRGELFF